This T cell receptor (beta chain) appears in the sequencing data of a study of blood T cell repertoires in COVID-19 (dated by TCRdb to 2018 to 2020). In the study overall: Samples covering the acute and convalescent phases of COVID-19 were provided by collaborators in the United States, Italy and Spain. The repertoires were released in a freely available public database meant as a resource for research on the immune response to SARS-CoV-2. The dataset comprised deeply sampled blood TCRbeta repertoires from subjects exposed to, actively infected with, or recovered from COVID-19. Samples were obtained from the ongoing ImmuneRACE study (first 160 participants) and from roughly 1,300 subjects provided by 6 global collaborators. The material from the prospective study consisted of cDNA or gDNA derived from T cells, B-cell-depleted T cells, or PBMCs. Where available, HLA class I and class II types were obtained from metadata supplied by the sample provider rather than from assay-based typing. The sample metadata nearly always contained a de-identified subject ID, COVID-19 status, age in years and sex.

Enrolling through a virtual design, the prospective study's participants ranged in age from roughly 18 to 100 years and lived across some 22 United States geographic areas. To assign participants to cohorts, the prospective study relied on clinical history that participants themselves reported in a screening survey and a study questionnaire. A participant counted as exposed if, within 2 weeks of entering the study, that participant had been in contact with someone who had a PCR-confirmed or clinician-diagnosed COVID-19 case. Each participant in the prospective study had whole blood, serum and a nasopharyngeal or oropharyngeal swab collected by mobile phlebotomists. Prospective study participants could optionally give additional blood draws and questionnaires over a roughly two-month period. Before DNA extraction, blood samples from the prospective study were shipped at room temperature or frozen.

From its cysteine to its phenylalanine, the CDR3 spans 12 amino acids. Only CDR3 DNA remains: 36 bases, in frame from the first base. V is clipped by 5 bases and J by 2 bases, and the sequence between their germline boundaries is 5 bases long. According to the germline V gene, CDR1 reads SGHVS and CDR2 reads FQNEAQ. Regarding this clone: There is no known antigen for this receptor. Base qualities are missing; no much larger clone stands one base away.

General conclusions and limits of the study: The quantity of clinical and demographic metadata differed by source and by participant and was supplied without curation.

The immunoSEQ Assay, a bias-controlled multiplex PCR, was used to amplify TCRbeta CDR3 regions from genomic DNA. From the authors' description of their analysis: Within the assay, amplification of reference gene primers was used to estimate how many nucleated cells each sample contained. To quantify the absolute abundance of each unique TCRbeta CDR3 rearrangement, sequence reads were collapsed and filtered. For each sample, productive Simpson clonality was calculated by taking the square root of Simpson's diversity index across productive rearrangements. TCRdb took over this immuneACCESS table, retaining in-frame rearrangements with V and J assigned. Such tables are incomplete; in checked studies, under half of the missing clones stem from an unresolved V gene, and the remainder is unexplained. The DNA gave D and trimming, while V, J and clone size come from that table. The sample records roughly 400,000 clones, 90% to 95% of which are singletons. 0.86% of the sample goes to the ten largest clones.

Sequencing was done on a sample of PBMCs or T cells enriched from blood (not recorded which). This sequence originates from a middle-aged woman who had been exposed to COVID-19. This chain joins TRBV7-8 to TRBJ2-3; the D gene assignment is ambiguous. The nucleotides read TGTGCCAGCAGCCCCGTCACAGATACGCAGTATTTT. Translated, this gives CASSPVTDTQYF.